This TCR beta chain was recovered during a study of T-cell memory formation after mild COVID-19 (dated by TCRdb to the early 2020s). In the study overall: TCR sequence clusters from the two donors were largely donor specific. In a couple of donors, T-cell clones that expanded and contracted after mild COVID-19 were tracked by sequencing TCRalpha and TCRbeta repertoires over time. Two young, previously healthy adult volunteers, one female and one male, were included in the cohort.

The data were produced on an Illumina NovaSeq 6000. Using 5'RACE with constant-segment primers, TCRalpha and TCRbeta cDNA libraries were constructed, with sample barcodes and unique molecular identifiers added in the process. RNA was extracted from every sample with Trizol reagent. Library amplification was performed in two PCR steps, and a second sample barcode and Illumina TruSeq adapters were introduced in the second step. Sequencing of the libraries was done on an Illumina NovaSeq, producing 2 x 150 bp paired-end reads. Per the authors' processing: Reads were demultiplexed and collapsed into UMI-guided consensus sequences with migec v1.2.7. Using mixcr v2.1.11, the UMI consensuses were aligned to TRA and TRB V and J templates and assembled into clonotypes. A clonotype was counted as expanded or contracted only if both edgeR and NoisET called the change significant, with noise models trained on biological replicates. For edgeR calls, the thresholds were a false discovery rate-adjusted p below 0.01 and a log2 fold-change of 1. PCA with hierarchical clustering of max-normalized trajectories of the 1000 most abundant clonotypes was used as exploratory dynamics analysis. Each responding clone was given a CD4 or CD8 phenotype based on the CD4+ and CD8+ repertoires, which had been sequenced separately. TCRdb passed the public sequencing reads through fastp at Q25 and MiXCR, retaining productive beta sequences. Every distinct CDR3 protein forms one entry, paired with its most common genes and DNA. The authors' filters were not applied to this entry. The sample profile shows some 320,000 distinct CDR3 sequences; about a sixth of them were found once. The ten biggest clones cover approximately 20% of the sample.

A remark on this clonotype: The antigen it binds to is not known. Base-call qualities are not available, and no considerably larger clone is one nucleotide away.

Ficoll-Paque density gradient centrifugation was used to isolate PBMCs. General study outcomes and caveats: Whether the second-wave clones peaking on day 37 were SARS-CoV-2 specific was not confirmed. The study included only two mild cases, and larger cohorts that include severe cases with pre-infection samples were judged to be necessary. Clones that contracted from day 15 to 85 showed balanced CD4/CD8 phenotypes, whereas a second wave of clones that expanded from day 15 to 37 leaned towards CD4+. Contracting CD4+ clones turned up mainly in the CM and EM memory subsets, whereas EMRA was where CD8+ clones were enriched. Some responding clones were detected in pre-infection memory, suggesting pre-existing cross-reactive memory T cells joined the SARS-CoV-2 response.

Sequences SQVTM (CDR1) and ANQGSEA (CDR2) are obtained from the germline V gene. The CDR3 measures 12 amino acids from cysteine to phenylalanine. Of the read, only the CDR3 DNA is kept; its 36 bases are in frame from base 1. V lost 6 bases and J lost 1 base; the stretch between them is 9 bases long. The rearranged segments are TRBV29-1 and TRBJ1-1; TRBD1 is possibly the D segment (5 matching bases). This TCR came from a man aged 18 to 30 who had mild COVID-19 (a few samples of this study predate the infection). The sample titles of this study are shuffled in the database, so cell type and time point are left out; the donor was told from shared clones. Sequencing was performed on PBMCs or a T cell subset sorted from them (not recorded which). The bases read TGCAGCGTGATTCAGGGGAACACTGAAGCTTTCTTT. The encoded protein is CSVIQGNTEAFF.